The clone carrying this T cell receptor beta chain was recorded many times. No antigen is known for it. The V gene's germline CDR1 is MNHEY and CDR2 SMNVEV (reference sequence). With 0 bases removed from V and 3 bases from J, the gap between germline ends came to 15 bases. The CDR3 runs to 17 residues. Molecular barcoded adaptors covering alpha/delta and beta/gamma chains were used on around 370 ng RNA. One entry per CDR3 protein results from TCRdb running MiXCR on the reads. The repertoire consists of some 40,000 distinct CDR3 sequences, with 10% to 15% occurring once and the leading ten covering around 34%. The sample is drawn from a study of read filtering for tumor transcriptome and immune sequencing. Study-wide context: Among patients, 17 to 20 were male and around 15 female, aged roughly 45 to 80 (mean approximately 64). Transcriptome libraries were built from DNase-treated RNA. Per sample, TCR-region reads ranged about 4 to 10.27 million by IR-seq, roughly 85 to 1,300 by RNA-seq.

Whole-study findings and limits: In IR-seq, single-read clonotypes were around 85% of clonotypes but approximately 3.2% of reads.

The material sequenced was a population of CD138-negative cells sorted from bone marrow. This sequence originates from a donor at least 40 years old with multiple myeloma. The chain joins TRBV27 to TRBJ1-5, with no clear D. Here the CDR3 reads CASSLSFLGSDNQPQHF. CDR3 DNA sequence: TGTGCCAGCAGTTTATCGTTTTTGGGATCTGACAATCAGCCCCAGCATTTT.